This TCR beta chain appears in the sequencing data of a study of post-analysis software for immune sequencing data. Study-wide results and limits: Patients carried five TRBV segments more frequently than controls did, and TRBV5-6, TRBV5-1 and TRBV20-1 were among them.

Turning to this clonotype: Its cognate antigen is unknown.

Deletions cut 5 bases from V and 1 base from J, with 12 bases between. The CDR3 extends over 14 amino acids. Germline V gene data show CDR1 as SGHVS and CDR2 as FQNEAQ. The TCR beta cDNA libraries contained unique molecular identifiers. TCRdb called the PCR reads again in MiXCR, with one record for every CDR3 protein. The sample shows approximately 570,000 distinct CDR3 sequences, 44% of them seen only once. The chain joins TRBV7-8 to TRBJ2-7, with D perhaps matching TRBD2 (6 bases). Sequencing was done on a sample of blood. This receptor was obtained from a girl aged 10 to 17 with multiple sclerosis. This CDR3 is CASSERAGSYEQYF. CDR3 in DNA: TGTGCCAGCAGCGAAAGGGCGGGGTCCTACGAGCAGTACTTC. Complete variable domain (other parts from reference TRBV7-8 and TRBJ2-7): GAGVSQSPRYKVAKRGQDVALRCDPISGHVSLFWYQQALGQGPEFLTYFQNEAQLDKSGLPSDRFFAERPEGSVSTLKIQRTQQEDSAVYLCASSERAGSYEQYFGPGTRLTVT.